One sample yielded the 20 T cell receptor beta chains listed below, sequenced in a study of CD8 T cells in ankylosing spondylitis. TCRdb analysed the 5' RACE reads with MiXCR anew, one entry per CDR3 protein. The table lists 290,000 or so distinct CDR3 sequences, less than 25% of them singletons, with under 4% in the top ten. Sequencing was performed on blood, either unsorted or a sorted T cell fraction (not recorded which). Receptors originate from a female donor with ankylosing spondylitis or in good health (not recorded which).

The CDR3 DNA sequence: TGTGCCAGCGGAAAATATACCGGGACATCCAAGACCTACGAGCAGTACTTC. This codes for CASGKYTGTSKTYEQYF. The chain carries TRBV6-2 or TRBV6-3 and TRBJ2-7; tentatively, D is TRBD1 (6 bases). Deletions cut 8 bases from V and 2 bases from J, with 25 bases between. Germline V gene lookup returns CDR1 MNHEY and CDR2 SVGEGT. The CDR3 has 17 amino acids.

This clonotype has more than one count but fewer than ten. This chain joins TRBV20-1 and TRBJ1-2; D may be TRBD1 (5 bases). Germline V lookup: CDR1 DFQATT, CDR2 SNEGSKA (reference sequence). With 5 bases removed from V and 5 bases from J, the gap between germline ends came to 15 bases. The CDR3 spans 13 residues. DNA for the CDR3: TGCAGTGCTCAGAGACAGCTCTTGTATGGCTACACCTTC. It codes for CSAQRQLLYGYTF.

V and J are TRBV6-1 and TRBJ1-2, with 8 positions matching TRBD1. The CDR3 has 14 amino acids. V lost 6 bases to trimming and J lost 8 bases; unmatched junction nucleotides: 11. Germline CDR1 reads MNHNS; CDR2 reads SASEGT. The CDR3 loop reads CASSFLDREGGYTF. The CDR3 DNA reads TGTGCCAGCAGCTTCTTGGACAGGGAGGGAGGCTACACCTTC.

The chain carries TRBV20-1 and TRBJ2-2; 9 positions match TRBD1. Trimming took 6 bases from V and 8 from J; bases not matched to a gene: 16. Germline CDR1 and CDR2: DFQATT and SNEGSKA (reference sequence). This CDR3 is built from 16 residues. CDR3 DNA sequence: TGCAGTGCCGCTACCCCGGGACAGGGTGTTGGAGGGGAGCTGTTTTTT. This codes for CSAATPGQGVGGELFF.

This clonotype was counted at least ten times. CDR3 sequence: CASSHGTSGPRRGTQYF. CDR3 coding DNA: TGTGCCAGCAGCCACGGGACTAGCGGTCCTCGGAGGGGTACGCAGTATTTT. The chain joins TRBV4-2 to TRBJ2-3, with 11 bases identical to TRBD2. Germline V gene lookup returns CDR1 LGHNA and CDR2 YNFKEQ. The junction had 13 bases not matched to a gene; V was cut back by 3 bases and J by 8 bases. The CDR3 consists of 17 residues.

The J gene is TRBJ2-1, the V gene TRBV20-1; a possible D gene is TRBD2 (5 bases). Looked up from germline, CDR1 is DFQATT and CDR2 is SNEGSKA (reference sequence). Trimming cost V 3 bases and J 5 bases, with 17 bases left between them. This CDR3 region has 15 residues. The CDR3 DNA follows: TGCAGTGCTAGTCTGGCGGGTACGATCCACAATGAGCAGTTCTTC. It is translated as CSASLAGTIHNEQFF.

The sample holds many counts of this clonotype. The CDR3 reads CSVESGFPAFF. The CDR3 DNA follows: TGCAGCGTTGAGTCGGGCTTCCCAGCTTTCTTT. The V call is TRBV29-1, the J call TRBJ1-1, with D uncertain. Trimming left V 3 bases short and J 10 bases short, with 12 bases between. Germline CDR1 reads SQVTM; CDR2 reads ANQGSEA. The CDR3 totals 11 residues.

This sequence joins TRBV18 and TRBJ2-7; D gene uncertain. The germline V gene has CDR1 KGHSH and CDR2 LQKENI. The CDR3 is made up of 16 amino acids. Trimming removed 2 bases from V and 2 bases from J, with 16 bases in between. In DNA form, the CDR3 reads TGTGCCAGCTCACCAGTCTTGGCAGCTTCCACCTACGAGCAGTACTTC. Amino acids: CASSPVLAASTYEQYF.

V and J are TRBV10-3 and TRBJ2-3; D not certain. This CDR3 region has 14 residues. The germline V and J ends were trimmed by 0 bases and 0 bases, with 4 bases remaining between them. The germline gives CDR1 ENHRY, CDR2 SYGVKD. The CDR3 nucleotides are TGTGCCATCAGTGAGTCAGGGAGCACAGATACGCAGTATTTT. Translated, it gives CAISESGSTDTQYF.

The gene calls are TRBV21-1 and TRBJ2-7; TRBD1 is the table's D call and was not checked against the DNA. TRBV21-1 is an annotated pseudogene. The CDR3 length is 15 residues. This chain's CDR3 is CASSKKEGGRYKQYF. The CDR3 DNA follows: TGTGCCAGCAGCAAAAAGGAGGGGGGCCGGTACAAGCAGTACTTC.

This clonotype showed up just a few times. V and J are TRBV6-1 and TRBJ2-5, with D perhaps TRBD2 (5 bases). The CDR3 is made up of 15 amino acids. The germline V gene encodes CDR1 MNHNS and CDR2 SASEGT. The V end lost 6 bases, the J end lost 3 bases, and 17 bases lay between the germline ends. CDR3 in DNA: TGTGCCAGCAGCCTCATCGGCTCCGGGGAAGAGACCCAGTACTTC. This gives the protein CASSLIGSGEETQYF.

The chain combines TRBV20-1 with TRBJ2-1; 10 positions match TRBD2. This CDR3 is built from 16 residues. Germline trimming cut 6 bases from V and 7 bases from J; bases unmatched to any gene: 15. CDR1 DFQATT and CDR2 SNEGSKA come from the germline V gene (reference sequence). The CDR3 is CSATMTSGFSTNEQFF. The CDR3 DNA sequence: TGCAGTGCCACAATGACTAGCGGGTTTTCCACTAATGAGCAGTTCTTC.

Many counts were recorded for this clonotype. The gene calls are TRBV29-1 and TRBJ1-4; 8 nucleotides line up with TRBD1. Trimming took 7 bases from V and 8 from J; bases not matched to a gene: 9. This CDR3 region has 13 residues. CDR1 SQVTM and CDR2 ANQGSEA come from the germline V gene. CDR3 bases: TGCAGCGCTGCTGGACAGGGAGGCGAAAAACTGTTTTTT. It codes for CSAAGQGGEKLFF.

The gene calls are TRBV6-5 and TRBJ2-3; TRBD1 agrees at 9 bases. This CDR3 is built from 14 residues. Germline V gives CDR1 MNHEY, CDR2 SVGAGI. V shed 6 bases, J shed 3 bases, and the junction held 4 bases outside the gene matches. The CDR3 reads CASRNGQGTDTQYF. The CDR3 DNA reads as TGTGCCAGCAGAAACGGACAGGGGACAGATACGCAGTATTTT.

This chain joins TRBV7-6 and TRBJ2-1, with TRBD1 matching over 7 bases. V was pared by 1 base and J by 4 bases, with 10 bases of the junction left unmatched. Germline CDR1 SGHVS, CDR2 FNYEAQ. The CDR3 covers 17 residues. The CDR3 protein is CASSLGGSGTAYNEQFF. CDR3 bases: TGTGCCAGCAGCTTAGGGGGCTCCGGGACAGCGTACAATGAGCAGTTCTTC.

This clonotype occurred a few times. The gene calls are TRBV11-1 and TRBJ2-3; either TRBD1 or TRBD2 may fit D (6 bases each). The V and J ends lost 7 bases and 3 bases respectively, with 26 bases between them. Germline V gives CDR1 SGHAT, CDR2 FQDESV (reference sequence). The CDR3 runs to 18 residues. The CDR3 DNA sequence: TGTGCCAGCATCGTAGCGTTTGATGGGGGGCCCCCAACAGATACGCAGTATTTT. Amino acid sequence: CASIVAFDGGPPTDTQYF.

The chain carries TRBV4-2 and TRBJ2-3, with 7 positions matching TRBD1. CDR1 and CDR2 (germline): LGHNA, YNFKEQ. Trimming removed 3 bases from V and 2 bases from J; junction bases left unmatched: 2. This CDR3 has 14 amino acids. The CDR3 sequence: CASSQGQFTDTQYF. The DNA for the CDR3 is TGTGCCAGCAGCCAGGGACAGTTCACAGATACGCAGTATTTT.

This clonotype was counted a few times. In DNA form, the CDR3 reads TGCAGTGCCACCCCTAACTATGGCTACACCTTC. Translating it yields CSATPNYGYTF. The chain has TRBV20-1 and TRBJ1-2; D is unclear. This CDR3 comprises 11 residues. Per the germline V gene, CDR1 is DFQATT and CDR2 is SNEGSKA (reference sequence). V lost 6 bases, J lost 0 bases, and 5 bases lay in between.

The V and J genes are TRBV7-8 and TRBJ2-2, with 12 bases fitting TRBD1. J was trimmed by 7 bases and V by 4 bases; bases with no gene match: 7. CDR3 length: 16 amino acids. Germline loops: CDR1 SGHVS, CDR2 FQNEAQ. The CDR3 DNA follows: TGTGCCAGCAGCTACCCGGGACAGGGGGCCGGCGGGGAGCTGTTTTTT. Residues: CASSYPGQGAGGELFF.

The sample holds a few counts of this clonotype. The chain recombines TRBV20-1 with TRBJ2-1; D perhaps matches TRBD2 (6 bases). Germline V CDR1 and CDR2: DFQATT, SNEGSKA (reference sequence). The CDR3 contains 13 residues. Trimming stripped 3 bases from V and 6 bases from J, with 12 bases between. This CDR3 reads CSASGLAPNEQFF. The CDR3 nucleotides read TGCAGTGCTAGTGGCCTAGCGCCCAATGAGCAGTTCTTC.